Listed here is a single T cell receptor (beta chain). Assay: immunoSEQ multiplex PCR; the TCRdb copy retains only in-frame clones and omits some. The table includes about 92,000 clones, just over 90% detected once. The data were obtained in a study of T cell responses to AZD1222 COVID-19 vaccine. Losses at the gene ends were 2 bases for V and 1 base for J; bases not matched to a gene: 3. This CDR3 is built from 14 residues. From germline, CDR1 is SGDLS and CDR2 YYNGEE. The material was peripheral blood, obtained on day 0 of AZD1222 vaccination. The chain joins TRBV9 to TRBJ2-7; 7 nucleotides agree with TRBD1. The sequence derives from an adult in good health. CDR3 DNA sequence: TGTGCCAGCAGCGTCGGGACAGCGTCCTACGAGCAGTACTTC. This translates into CASSVGTASYEQYF. Looking up the rest from reference TRBV9 and TRBJ2-7 gives the full variable domain: DSGVTQTPKHLITATGQRVTLRCSPRSGDLSVYWYQQSLDQGLQFLIQYYNGEERAKGNILERFSAQQFPDLHSELNLSSLELGDSALYFCASSVGTASYEQYFGPGTRLTVT.